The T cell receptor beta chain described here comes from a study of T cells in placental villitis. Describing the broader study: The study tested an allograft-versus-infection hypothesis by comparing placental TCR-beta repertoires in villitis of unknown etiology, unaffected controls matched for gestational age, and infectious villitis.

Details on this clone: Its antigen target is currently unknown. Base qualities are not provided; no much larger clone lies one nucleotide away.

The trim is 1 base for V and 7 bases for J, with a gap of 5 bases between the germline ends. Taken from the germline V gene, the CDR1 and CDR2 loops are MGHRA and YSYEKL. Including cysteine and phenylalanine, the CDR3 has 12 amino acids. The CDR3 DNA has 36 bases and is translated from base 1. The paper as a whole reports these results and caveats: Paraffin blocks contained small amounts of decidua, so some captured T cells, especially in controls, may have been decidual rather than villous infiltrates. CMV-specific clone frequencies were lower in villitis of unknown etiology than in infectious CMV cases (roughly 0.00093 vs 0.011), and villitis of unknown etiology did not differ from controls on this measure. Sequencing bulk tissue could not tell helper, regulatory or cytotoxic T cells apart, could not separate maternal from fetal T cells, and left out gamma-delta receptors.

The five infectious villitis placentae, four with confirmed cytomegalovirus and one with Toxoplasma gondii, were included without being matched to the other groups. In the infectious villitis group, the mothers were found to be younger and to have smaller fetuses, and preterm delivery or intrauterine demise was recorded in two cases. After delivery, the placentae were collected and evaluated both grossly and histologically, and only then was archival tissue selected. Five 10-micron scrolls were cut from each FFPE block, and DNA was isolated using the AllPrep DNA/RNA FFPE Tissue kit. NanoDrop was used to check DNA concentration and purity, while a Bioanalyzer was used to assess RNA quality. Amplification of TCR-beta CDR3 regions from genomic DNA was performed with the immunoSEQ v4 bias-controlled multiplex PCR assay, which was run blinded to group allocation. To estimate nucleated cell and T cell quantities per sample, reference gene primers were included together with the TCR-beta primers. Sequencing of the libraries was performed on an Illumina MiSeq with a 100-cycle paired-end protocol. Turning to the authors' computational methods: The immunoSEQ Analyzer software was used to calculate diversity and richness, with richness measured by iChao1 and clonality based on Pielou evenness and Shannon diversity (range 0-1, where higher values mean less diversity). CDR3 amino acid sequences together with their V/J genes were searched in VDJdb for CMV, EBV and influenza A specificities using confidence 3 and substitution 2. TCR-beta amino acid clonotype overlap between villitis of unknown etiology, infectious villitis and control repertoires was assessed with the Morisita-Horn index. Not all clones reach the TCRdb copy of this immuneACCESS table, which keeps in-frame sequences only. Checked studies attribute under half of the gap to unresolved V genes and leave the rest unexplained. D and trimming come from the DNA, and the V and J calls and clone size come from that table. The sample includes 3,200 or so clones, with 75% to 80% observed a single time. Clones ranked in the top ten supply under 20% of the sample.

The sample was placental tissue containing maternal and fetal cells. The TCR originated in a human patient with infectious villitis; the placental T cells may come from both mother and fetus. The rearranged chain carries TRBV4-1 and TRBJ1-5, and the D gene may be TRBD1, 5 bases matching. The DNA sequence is TGCGCCAGCAGCCAAGGGGGGCAGCCCCAGCATTTT. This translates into CASSQGGQPQHF.